The rows below give T cell receptor beta chains drawn from one sample of a study of shared clonotypes between healthy human individuals. TCRdb keeps only in-frame clones here, not all; method: immunoSEQ multiplex PCR. The table lists approximately 2.5 million clones, over 85% of them singletons. Sequencing input: naive CD4+ T cells sorted from blood. The receptors here all came from a man younger than 30 in good health. Each CDR3 is given with its conserved first and last residue. The order of the fields is D gene, clone size, J gene, V gene, CDR3 DNA, CDR3 protein. D genes are given only for firm matches. Where a row states a size, it is once, few, many or the class of an expanded clone; other rows omit it.

>-|-|TRBJ2-7|TRBV6-5
TGTGCCAGCAGTTACAGGGACAATTCCTACGAGCAGTACTTC
CASSYRDNSYEQYF
>TRBD2|-|TRBJ2-7|TRBV5-6
TGTGCCAGCAGCCGCAGATCTAGCGGGAGAACGAACGAGCAGTACTTC
CASSRRSSGRTNEQYF
>TRBD1|-|TRBJ1-2|TRBV10-3
TGTGCCATCAGTGTCACAGGGGATGGCTACACCTTC
CAISVTGDGYTF
>TRBD2|-|TRBJ2-5|TRBV10-3
TGTGCCATCAGTGGGGGACTAGCGGGGGGCCAAGAGACCCAGTACTTC
CAISGGLAGGQETQYF
>TRBD1|once|TRBJ2-3|TRBV6-6
TGTGCCAGCAGTCACCCGCGGGACAGGGGTGGAGATACGCAGTATTTT
CASSHPRDRGGDTQYF
>-|-|TRBJ1-2|TRBV30
TGTGCCTGGAGTGTAAGTACCGCGTCCCCGATCGGCTACACCTTC
CAWSVSTASPIGYTF
>-|-|TRBJ1-5|TRBV5-1
TGCGCCAGCAGCTTGGCTGGGGGTGGCAATCAGCCCCAGCATTTT
CASSLAGGGNQPQHF
>-|-|TRBJ1-3|TRBV5-1
TGCGCCAGCAGTCTCGGGACATCTGGAAACACCATATATTTT
CASSLGTSGNTIYF
>-|-|TRBJ2-7|TRBV11-2
TGTGCCAGCAGCCCGTTGGGGGGCGGTAGGGCCTACGAGCAGTACTTC
CASSPLGGGRAYEQYF
>TRBD1|-|TRBJ1-5|TRBV27
TGTGCCAGCAGTCAGTTCCGGGACAGGGTCGGTCAGCCCCAGCATTTT
CASSQFRDRVGQPQHF
>-|-|TRBJ1-1|TRBV18
TGTGCCAGCTCCCCGGACCGAGGAGTGGGTGAAGCTTTCTTT
CASSPDRGVGEAFF
>TRBD2|-|TRBJ2-3|TRBV13
TGTGCCAGCAGCTTGGGGACGGGGGGATCTCGCACAGATACGCAGTATTTT
CASSLGTGGSRTDTQYF
>TRBD1|-|TRBJ1-2|TRBV6-6
TGTGCCAGCAGAAAGGACAGGGGAGGCTATGGCTACACCTTC
CASRKDRGGYGYTF
>TRBD2|-|TRBJ2-7|TRBV6-5
TGTGCCAGCAGCCCCGGACTAGCGAGACCTTACGAGCAGTACTTC
CASSPGLARPYEQYF
>-|-|TRBJ2-3|TRBV7-9
TGTGCCAGCGGAATTGAGCAGTATTTT
CASGIEQYF
>-|-|TRBJ2-2|TRBV5-1
TGCGCCAGCAGCTTGGGGGGGACCGCTGGCGGGGAGCTGTTTTTT
CASSLGGTAGGELFF
>TRBD2|-|TRBJ2-2|TRBV11-3
TGTGCCAGTACGCGGGAGTCGGGAACCGGGGAGCTGTTTTTT
CASTRESGTGELFF
>TRBD1|-|TRBJ1-3|TRBV7-2
TGTGCCAGCAGCGCCTCCGGGACAGCAAACTCTGGAAACACCATATATTTT
CASSASGTANSGNTIYF
>TRBD1|-|TRBJ1-2|TRBV6-6
TGTGCCAGCAGTTACCCGGGACAGAAGAACTATGGCTACACCTTC
CASSYPGQKNYGYTF
>-|-|TRBJ2-6|TRBV28
TGTGCCAGCAGTCAATCCTCGGGGGCCAACGTCCTGACTTTC
CASSQSSGANVLTF
>TRBD1|-|TRBJ1-3|TRBV5-6
TGTGCCAGCAGCTTGTCGGGACAGGGAATAGGCGGAAACACCATATATTTT
CASSLSGQGIGGNTIYF
>TRBD1|-|TRBJ1-4|TRBV6-5
TGTGCCAGCAGGGACCGACAGGGCGGCGGTGAAAAACTGTTTTTT
CASRDRQGGGEKLFF
>-|-|TRBJ2-2|TRBV5-1
TGCGCCAGCAGCTTGTCGGGGTTCACCGGGGAGCTGTTTTTT
CASSLSGFTGELFF
>TRBD2|-|TRBJ2-3|TRBV10-3
TGTGCCATCAGTGATCTAGCGGGCACTAGCACAGATACGCAGTATTTT
CAISDLAGTSTDTQYF
>-|-|TRBJ1-2|TRBV5-1
TGCGCCAGCAGCTTGGGAGGGGATTATGGCTACACCTTC
CASSLGGDYGYTF
>TRBD2|-|TRBJ2-1|TRBV16
TGTGCCAGCAGCCAATCGCTCCTAGCGGGATCCTACAATGAGCAGTTCTTC
CASSQSLLAGSYNEQFF
>-|-|TRBJ1-6|TRBV28
TGTGCCAGCGAGTCTCGGGGGGATAATTCACCCCTCCACTTT
CASESRGDNSPLHF
>-|few|TRBJ1-1|TRBV2
TGTGCCAGCAGTGCAGGGGTGAACACTGAAGCTTTCTTT
CASSAGVNTEAFF
>TRBD2|-|TRBJ2-7|TRBV5-1
TGCGCCAGCAGCTTGTCCGGGACTAGCGGGAAGGAGCAGTACTTC
CASSLSGTSGKEQYF
>TRBD1|-|TRBJ2-7|TRBV4-2
TGTGCCAGCAGCCAAGGGGACAGGGGAGACGAGCAGTACTTC
CASSQGDRGDEQYF
>TRBD2|-|TRBJ2-1|TRBV2
TGTGCCAGCATCGTGGCGGGAGCTGGTTACAATGAGCAGTTCTTC
CASIVAGAGYNEQFF
>-|-|TRBJ2-6|TRBV2
TGTGCCAGCAGGGATGGGGCCAACGTCCTGACTTTC
CASRDGANVLTF
>-|-|TRBJ1-2|TRBV6-6
TGTGCCAGCAACGATAACCGGGACTCCGGCTATGGCTACACCTTC
CASNDNRDSGYGYTF
>-|-|TRBJ2-7|TRBV5-1
TGCGCCAGCAGCTTGTCGGTGGACACACAGTACGAGCAGTACTTC
CASSLSVDTQYEQYF
>-|few|TRBJ2-5|TRBV20-1
TGCAGTGCTAGCGGGGAGACCCAGTACTTC
CSASGETQYF
>-|-|TRBJ2-6|TRBV6-5
TGTGCCACCGACTCTGGGGCCAACGTCCTGACTTTC
CATDSGANVLTF
>-|-|TRBJ1-1|TRBV10-3
TGTGCCATCAGCCCGGGTGTCACTGAAGCTTTCTTT
CAISPGVTEAFF
>-|-|TRBJ1-1|TRBV28
TGTGCCAGCAGCTTATCGGGGGCGAACACTGAAGCTTTCTTT
CASSLSGANTEAFF
>-|-|TRBJ2-5|TRBV28
TGTGCCAGCAGCCCGGGACCTCAAGAGACCCAGTACTTC
CASSPGPQETQYF
>TRBD2|-|TRBJ2-1|TRBV20-1
TGTAGCGGGAGAAATGATGAGCAGTTCTTC
CSGRNDEQFF
>-|-|TRBJ2-3|TRBV6-5
TGTGCCAGCAGTTTCTACCCCAAGGGAACAGATACGCAGTATTTT
CASSFYPKGTDTQYF
>-|-|TRBJ2-7|TRBV10-1
TGCGCCAGCAGTGGACAGGGAGGGGAGCAGTACTTC
CASSGQGGEQYF
>-|-|TRBJ1-2|TRBV6-6
TGTGCCAGTCGGGACCGAACTATGGGCTACACCTTC
CASRDRTMGYTF
>-|few|TRBJ1-6|TRBV7-9
TGTGCCAGCAGCTTAGTGCTGGGGGATAATTCACCCCTCCACTTT
CASSLVLGDNSPLHF
>TRBD2|-|TRBJ2-2|TRBV2
TGTGCCAGCATTCCGGGACTAGCGGGAACCGGGGAGCTGTTTTTT
CASIPGLAGTGELFF
>-|-|TRBJ2-2|TRBV27
TGTGCCAGCAGTCGAGTATCCCTGAACACCGGGGAGCTGTTTTTT
CASSRVSLNTGELFF
>TRBD2|-|TRBJ2-5|TRBV18
TGTGCCAGCTCACCATGGGCTAGCGGGGGGCAAGAGACCCAGTACTTC
CASSPWASGGQETQYF
>-|-|TRBJ2-1|TRBV6-5
TGTGCCAGCAGCCTCTGGGGGAACAATGAGCAGTTCTTC
CASSLWGNNEQFF
>TRBD2|-|TRBJ2-3|TRBV9
TGTGCCAGCAGCGCTAGCGGGAGGTTTGGAGATACGCAGTATTTT
CASSASGRFGDTQYF
>-|-|TRBJ1-4|TRBV10-3
TGTGCCATCAGGGGGACTGATGAAAAACTGTTTTTT
CAIRGTDEKLFF